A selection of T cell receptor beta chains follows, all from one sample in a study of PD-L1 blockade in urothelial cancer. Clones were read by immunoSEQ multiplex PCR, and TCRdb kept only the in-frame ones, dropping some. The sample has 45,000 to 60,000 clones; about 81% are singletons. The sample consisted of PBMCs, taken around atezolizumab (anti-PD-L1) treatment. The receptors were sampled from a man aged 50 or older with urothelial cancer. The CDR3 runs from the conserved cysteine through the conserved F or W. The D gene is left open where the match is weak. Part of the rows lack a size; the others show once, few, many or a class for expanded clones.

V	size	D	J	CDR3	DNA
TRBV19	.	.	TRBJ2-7	CASSPRVGGSYEQYF	TGTGCCAGTAGTCCTCGGGTGGGGGGCTCCTACGAGCAGTACTTC
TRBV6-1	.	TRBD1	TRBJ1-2	CASSRGQGDGYTF	TGTGCCAGCAGTAGGGGACAGGGGGATGGCTACACCTTC
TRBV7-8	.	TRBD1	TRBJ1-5	CASSLGTGPHQPQHF	TGTGCCAGCAGCTTAGGGACAGGACCCCATCAGCCCCAGCATTTT
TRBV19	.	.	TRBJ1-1	CASTIQVLNTEAFF	TGTGCCAGTACCATACAGGTTCTGAACACTGAAGCTTTCTTT
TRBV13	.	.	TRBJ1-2	CASSFPTDLAHYGYTF	TGTGCCAGCAGCTTCCCTACCGATCTAGCCCACTATGGCTACACCTTC
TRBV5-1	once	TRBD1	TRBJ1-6	CASSLAGTEDNSPLHF	TGCGCCAGCAGCTTGGCGGGGACAGAGGATAATTCACCCCTCCACTTT
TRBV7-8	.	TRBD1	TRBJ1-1	CASSLLTGQGNTEAFF	TGTGCCAGCAGCTTACTCACGGGACAGGGGAACACTGAAGCTTTCTTT
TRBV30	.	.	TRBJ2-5	CAWSVLKGETQYF	TGTGCCTGGAGTGTACTAAAAGGAGAGACCCAGTACTTC
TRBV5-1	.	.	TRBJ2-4	CASSLEGVMDQYF	TGCGCCAGCAGCTTGGAAGGGGTGATGGATCAGTACTTC
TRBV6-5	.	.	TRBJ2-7	CASSYSTQGLVEQYF	TGTGCCAGCAGTTACTCGACGCAGGGTCTGGTCGAGCAGTACTTC
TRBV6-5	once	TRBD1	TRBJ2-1	CASSQRTGLNEQFF	TGTGCCAGCAGTCAACGGACAGGGCTGAATGAGCAGTTCTTC
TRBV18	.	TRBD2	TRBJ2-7	CASSPPSGGRDEQYF	TGTGCCAGCTCACCACCGTCGGGGGGAAGGGACGAGCAGTACTTC
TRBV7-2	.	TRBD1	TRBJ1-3	CASSLSTGGGNTIYF	TGTGCCAGCAGCTTAAGTACAGGGGGCGGAAACACCATATATTTT
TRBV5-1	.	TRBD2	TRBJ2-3	CASRLNGGETDTQYF	TGCGCCAGCCGCCTTAACGGGGGGGAGACAGATACGCAGTATTTT
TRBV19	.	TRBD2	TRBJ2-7	CASAGLSTLAGNYEQYF	TGCGCCAGTGCTGGTCTAAGTACACTAGCGGGTAATTACGAGCAGTACTTC
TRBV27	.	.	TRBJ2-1	CASSLRQGHSYNEQFF	TGTGCCAGCAGTTTAAGGCAGGGACACTCCTACAATGAGCAGTTCTTC
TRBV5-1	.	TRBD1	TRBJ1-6	CASSWLGQGVINSPLHF	TGCGCCAGCAGCTGGTTGGGACAGGGGGTAATTAATTCACCCCTCCACTTT
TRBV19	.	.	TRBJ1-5	CASTKNRQNNQPQHF	TGTGCCAGTACAAAGAACAGACAGAACAATCAGCCCCAGCATTTT
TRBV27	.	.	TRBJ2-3	CASSPIGFADTQYF	TGTGCCAGCAGTCCTATCGGGTTTGCAGATACGCAGTATTTT
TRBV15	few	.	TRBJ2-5	CATSRGLGATQYF	TGTGCCACCAGCAGAGGTCTGGGGGCGACCCAGTACTTC
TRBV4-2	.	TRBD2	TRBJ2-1	CASSSRTSGIGYNEQFF	TGTGCCAGCAGCTCAAGAACTAGCGGGATAGGCTACAATGAGCAGTTCTTC
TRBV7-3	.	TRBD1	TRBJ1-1	CASSPQTGSVTEAFF	TGTGCCAGCAGCCCTCAGACAGGGTCGGTCACTGAAGCTTTCTTT
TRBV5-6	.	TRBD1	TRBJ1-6	CASSLLQGNNSPLHF	TGTGCCAGCAGCTTGCTACAGGGGAATAATTCACCCCTCCACTTT
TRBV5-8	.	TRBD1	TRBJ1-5	CASSSWGQGLNQPQHF	TGTGCCAGCAGCTCATGGGGACAGGGTCTTAATCAGCCCCAGCATTTT
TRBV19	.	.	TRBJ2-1	CASSSGTPPTRNEQFF	TGTGCCAGTAGTTCTGGGACTCCCCCTACGAGGAATGAGCAGTTCTTC
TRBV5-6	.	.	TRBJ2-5	CASSSVQARETQYF	TGTGCCAGCAGCTCGGTTCAGGCCAGAGAGACCCAGTACTTC
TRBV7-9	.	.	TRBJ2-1	CASRRGGTEYEQFF	TGTGCCAGCAGAAGAGGCGGGACAGAATATGAGCAGTTCTTC
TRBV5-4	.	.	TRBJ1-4	CASSLHGNNEKLFF	TGTGCCAGCAGCTTGCACGGGAATAATGAAAAACTGTTTTTT
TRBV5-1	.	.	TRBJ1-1	CASSLMDGRNTEAFF	TGCGCCAGCAGCTTGATGGACGGGAGGAACACTGAAGCTTTCTTT
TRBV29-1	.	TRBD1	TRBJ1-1	CSVESGQGVSEAFF	TGCAGCGTTGAGTCAGGACAGGGGGTTTCTGAAGCTTTCTTT
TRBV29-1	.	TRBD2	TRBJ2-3	CSVDTAFSGSGSDTQYF	TGCAGCGTTGACACCGCCTTTAGCGGGAGCGGATCAGATACGCAGTATTTT
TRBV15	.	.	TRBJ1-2	CATSRDFGDYTF	TGTGCCACCAGCAGAGATTTCGGGGACTACACCTTC
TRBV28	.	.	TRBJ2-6	CASRGGTALSGANVLTF	TGTGCCAGCAGAGGCGGGACAGCCCTCTCTGGGGCCAACGTCCTGACTTTC
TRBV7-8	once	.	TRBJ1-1	CASSLRRGGVNTEAFF	TGTGCCAGCAGCTTAAGGAGGGGGGGCGTGAACACTGAAGCTTTCTTT
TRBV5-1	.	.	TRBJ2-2	CASSLGASRGATGELFF	TGCGCCAGCAGCTTGGGAGCAAGTCGGGGGGCGACCGGGGAGCTGTTTTTT
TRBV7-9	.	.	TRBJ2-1	CASSSLGPAGILYNEQFF	TGTGCCAGCAGCTCCCTGGGCCCGGCGGGGATCCTCTACAATGAGCAGTTCTTC
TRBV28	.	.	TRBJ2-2	CASTVGGGHTGELFF	TGTGCCAGCACCGTGGGGGGGGGCCACACCGGGGAGCTGTTTTTT
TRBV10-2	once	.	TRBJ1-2	CASSAQAGGGNYGYTF	TGCGCCAGCAGCGCCCAGGCGGGGGGAGGTAACTATGGCTACACCTTC
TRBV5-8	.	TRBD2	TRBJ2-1	CASSSQGLAANEQFF	TGTGCCAGCAGCTCCCAGGGACTAGCGGCGAATGAGCAGTTCTTC
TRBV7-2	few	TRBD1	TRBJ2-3	CASSPGTVRSTDTQYF	TGTGCCAGCAGCCCAGGGACAGTCCGTAGCACAGATACGCAGTATTTT
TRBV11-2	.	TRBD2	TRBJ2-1	CASSLTGTNYNEQFF	TGTGCCAGCAGCCTAACCGGGACTAACTACAATGAGCAGTTCTTC
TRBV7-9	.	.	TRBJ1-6	CASSLDTFRSPLHF	TGTGCCAGCAGCTTAGATACCTTCAGGTCACCCCTCCACTTT
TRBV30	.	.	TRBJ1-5	CAWANTGNQPQHF	TGTGCCTGGGCCAATACAGGGAATCAGCCCCAGCATTTT